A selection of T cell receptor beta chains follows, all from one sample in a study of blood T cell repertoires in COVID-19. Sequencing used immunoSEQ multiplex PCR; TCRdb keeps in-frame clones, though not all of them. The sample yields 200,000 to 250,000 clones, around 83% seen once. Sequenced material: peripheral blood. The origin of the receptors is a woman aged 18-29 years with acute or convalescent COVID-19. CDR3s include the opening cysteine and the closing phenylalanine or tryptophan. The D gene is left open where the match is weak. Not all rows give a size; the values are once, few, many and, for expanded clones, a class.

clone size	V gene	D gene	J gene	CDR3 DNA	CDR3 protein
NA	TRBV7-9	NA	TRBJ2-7	TGTGCCAGCAGCCCAATCTACGAGCAGTACTTC	CASSPIYEQYF
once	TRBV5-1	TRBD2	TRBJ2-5	TGCGCCAGCAGCCAAAAAACACTAGCGCAGGTTACGGAGACCCAGTACTTC	CASSQKTLAQVTETQYF
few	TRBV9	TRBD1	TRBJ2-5	TGTGCCAGCAGCATCGGACAGGGGGCAAAGACCCAGTACTTC	CASSIGQGAKTQYF
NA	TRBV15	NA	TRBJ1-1	TGTGCCACCAGCCAGGCGGGGGACCCAAACACTGAAGCTTTCTTT	CATSQAGDPNTEAFF
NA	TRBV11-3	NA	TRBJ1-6	TGTGCCAGCAGCTTAGACTCCCTGGGGGGAAGGAGCTCCTATAATTCACCCCTCCACTTT	CASSLDSLGGRSSYNSPLHF
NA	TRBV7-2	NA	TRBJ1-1	TGTGCCAGCAGACGTAGGGGGAACACTGAAGCTTTCTTT	CASRRRGNTEAFF
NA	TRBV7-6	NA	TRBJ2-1	TGTGCCAGCAGCTCACCACCGGGGTTTGGAGATGAGCAGTTCTTC	CASSSPPGFGDEQFF
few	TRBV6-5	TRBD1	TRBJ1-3	TGTGCCAGCAGTCTCACCATACAGGGGAACACCATATATTTT	CASSLTIQGNTIYF
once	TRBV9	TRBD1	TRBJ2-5	TGTGCCAGCAGCGTCGGGACAGGTTTGGGGGAGACCCAGTACTTC	CASSVGTGLGETQYF
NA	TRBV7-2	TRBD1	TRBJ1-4	TGTGCCAGCAGCCCGACAGGGATGGGGGAAAAACTGTTTTTT	CASSPTGMGEKLFF
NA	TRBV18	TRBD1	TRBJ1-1	TGTGCCAGCTCACGGGGACAGCATAGTTCCACTGAAGCTTTCTTT	CASSRGQHSSTEAFF
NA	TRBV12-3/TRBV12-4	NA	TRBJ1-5	TGTGCCAGCAGTGCCCTGACTGGTCAGCCCCAGCATTTT	CASSALTGQPQHF
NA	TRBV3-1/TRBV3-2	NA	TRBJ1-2	TGTGCCAGCAGCCAAGAGAGGGGACTAGACTATGGCTACACCTTC	CASSQERGLDYGYTF
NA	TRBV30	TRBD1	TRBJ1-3	TGTGCCTGGGACGGGACAGGGTTCGGAAACACCATATATTTT	CAWDGTGFGNTIYF
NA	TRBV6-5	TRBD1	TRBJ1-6	TGTGCCAGCGGCGCGAGACAGGGAGATAATTCACCCCTCCACTTT	CASGARQGDNSPLHF
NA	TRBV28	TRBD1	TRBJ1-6	TGTGCCAGCAGTTTTTTGACCGGGACAGGGTCCTCACCCCTCCACTTT	CASSFLTGTGSSPLHF
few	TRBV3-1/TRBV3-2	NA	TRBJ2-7	TGTGCCAGCAGCCCCAGGTCAACCTACGAGCAGTACTTC	CASSPRSTYEQYF
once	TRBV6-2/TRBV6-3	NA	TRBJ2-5	TGTGCCAGCAGTTACTCGAAGGGGCGGCTAGGAGAGACCCAGTACTTC	CASSYSKGRLGETQYF
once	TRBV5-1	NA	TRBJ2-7	TGCGCCAGCAGCCCCGGCGGGGTAAGCTCCTACGAGCAGTACTTC	CASSPGGVSSYEQYF
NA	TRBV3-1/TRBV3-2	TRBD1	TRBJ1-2	TGTGCCAGCAGCCCAAGGACAGGGAGAGGCTACACCTTC	CASSPRTGRGYTF
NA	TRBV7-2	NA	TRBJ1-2	TGTGCCAGCAGCTTAGCGAACAGGGCTTTGGGCGGCTACACCTTC	CASSLANRALGGYTF
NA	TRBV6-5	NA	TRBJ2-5	TGTGCCAGCACACAGGGAACAGATCAAGAGACCCAGTACTTC	CASTQGTDQETQYF
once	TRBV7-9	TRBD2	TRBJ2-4	TGTGCCAGCAGCTGGACTAGTCCTGGAAACATTCAGTACTTC	CASSWTSPGNIQYF
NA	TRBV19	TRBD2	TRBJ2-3	TGTGCCAGTAGTTTGGGGGGGTTCAGGGATACGCAGTATTTT	CASSLGGFRDTQYF
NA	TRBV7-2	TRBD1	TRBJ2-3	TGTGCCAGCAGCACTCGACAGGGGCCCCTTACAAGCACAGATACGCAGTATTTT	CASSTRQGPLTSTDTQYF
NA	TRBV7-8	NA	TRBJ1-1	TGTGCCAGCAGCTTAGCGGAGGTTATGAACACTGAAGCTTTCTTT	CASSLAEVMNTEAFF
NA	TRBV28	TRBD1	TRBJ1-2	TGTGCCAGCGGAATTAGCCAGGGGGCTAAGGGTTGGAACTATGGCTACACCTTC	CASGISQGAKGWNYGYTF
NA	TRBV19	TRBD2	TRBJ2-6	TGTGCCAGTAGTATACTCCTCTGGGAGGGCTCCTCTGGGGCCAACGTCCTGACTTTC	CASSILLWEGSSGANVLTF
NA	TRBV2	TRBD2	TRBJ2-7	TGTGCCAGCAGTCGGACTAGCGCATCCTACGAGCAGTACTTC	CASSRTSASYEQYF
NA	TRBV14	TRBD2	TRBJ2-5	TGTGCCAGCAGCCGCGCTCCTACAAAGACTAGCGGACACCAAGAGACCCAGTACTTC	CASSRAPTKTSGHQETQYF
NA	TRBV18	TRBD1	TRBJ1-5	TGTGCCAGCTCGGAAGGGGGCGCGGGCAATCAGCCCCAGCATTTT	CASSEGGAGNQPQHF
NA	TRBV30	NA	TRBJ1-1	TGTGCCTGGAGTGGAGACAGACCGAACACTGAAGCTTTCTTT	CAWSGDRPNTEAFF
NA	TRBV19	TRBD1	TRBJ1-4	TGTGCCAGTACCGGAGGACAGGGGTGGGAAAAACTGTTTTTT	CASTGGQGWEKLFF
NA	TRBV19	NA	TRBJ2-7	TGTGCCAGTAGTGCAACCAATCGCGGGGTCTCCTACGAGCAGTACTTC	CASSATNRGVSYEQYF
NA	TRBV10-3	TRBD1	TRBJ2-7	TGTGCCATCAGTGAAGATCCTCTAGGGGACAGGGTCTACGAGCAGTACTTC	CAISEDPLGDRVYEQYF
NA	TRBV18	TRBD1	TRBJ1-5	TGTGCCAGCTCACAGACGGGACAGGGCAATCAGCCCCAGCATTTT	CASSQTGQGNQPQHF
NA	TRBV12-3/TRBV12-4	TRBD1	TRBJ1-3	TGTGCCAGCAGTGGACAGGGGGGAAACACCATATATTTT	CASSGQGGNTIYF
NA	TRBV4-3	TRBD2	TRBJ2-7	TGCGCCAGCGGTTGGGGGGGCTCCTACGAGCAGTACTTC	CASGWGGSYEQYF
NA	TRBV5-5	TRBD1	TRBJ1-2	TGTGCCAGCAGCTTCGGGACAGGGTTGGTCGGCTACACCTTC	CASSFGTGLVGYTF
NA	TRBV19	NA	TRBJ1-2	TGTGCCAGTATAGGTCACCAGGACAGTGGCTACACCTTC	CASIGHQDSGYTF
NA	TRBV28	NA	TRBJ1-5	TGTGCCAGCATTCCCGTCGGGGGGAGCGAGCCCCAGCATTTT	CASIPVGGSEPQHF
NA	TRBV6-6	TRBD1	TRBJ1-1	TGTGCCAGCAGTTACGCCCCGGGACAGGTACTTCAGGAAGCTTTCTTT	CASSYAPGQVLQEAFF
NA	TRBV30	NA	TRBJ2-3	TGTGCCTGGAGGCGAAGCACAGATACGCAGTATTTT	CAWRRSTDTQYF
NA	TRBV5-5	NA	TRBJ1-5	TGTGCCAGCAGCTTGTTCGCCAGGGGCAATCAGCCCCAGCATTTT	CASSLFARGNQPQHF
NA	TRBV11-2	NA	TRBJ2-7	TGTGCCAGCAGCTTATGGGGCACCTACGAGCAGTACTTC	CASSLWGTYEQYF
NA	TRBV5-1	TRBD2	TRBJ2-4	TGCGCCAGCAGCGAAGGGACTAGCGGCCCCAAAAACATTCAGTACTTC	CASSEGTSGPKNIQYF
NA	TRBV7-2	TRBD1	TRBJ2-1	TGTGCCAGCAGCTTAGTCGGACAGGGTACCTACAATGAGCAGTTCTTC	CASSLVGQGTYNEQFF
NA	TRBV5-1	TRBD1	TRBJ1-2	TGCGCCAGCAGCGGAGGGGGCGCCAACTATGGCTACACCTTC	CASSGGGANYGYTF
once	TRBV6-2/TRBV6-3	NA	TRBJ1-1	TGTGCCAGCAGTTATTTACAGCCGAACACTGAAGCTTTCTTT	CASSYLQPNTEAFF
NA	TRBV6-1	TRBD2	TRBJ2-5	TGTGCCAGCAGTGCCAGCAGCGGGAGGGTGGGAGAGACCCAGTACTTC	CASSASSGRVGETQYF
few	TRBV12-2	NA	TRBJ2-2	TGTGCAAGTCGCTCGCTAGGGACTAGCGGACCCCGGGGGGTGACCGGGGAGCTGTTTTTT	CASRSLGTSGPRGVTGELFF
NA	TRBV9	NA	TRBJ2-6	TGTGCCAGCAGCGTAGCACAAGGGAGCTCTGGGGCCAACGTCCTGACTTTC	CASSVAQGSSGANVLTF
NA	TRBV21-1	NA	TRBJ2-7	TGTGCCAGCAGCAATTGCCTTAGGACAGTAGTATCCTACGAGCAGTACTTC	CASSNCLRTVVSYEQYF
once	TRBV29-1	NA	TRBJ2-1	TGCAGCGCCGCGGGGTTCGGGGGATCTCTCTACAATGAGCAGTTCTTC	CSAAGFGGSLYNEQFF
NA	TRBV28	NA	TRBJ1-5	TGTGCCAGCAGTTTCCTATCAGGTAGTATCAATCAGCCCCAGCATTTT	CASSFLSGSINQPQHF
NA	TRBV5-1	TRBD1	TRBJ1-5	TGCGCCAGCAGCTTATCCGCAGGGGGACAGCCCCAGCATTTT	CASSLSAGGQPQHF
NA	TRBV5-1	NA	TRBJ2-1	TGCGCCAGCAGCTTGAACGGTATAGTCAATGAGCAGTTCTTC	CASSLNGIVNEQFF
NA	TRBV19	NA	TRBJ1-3	TGTGCCAGTAGTATTGGGACACTCAGCTCTGGAAACACCATATATTTT	CASSIGTLSSGNTIYF
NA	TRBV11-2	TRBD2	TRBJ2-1	TGTGCCAGCAGGTCAGGACTAGGGAGGGGAGGAAATGAGCAGTTCTTC	CASRSGLGRGGNEQFF
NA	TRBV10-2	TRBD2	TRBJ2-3	TGCGCCAGCAGTGATAGGACTAGGTGGACAGATACGCAGTATTTT	CASSDRTRWTDTQYF